A single sample is the source of the 24 T cell receptor beta chains below, sequenced in a study of blood T cells in healthy people across ages. Together with a sample-barcoded 5' primer, a J-beta primer mix was included in a second PCR lasting about 7 to 11 cycles. Using its own MiXCR run on the 5' RACE reads, TCRdb lists one record per CDR3 protein. The sample includes about 780,000 distinct CDR3 sequences, around 25% of them seen just once. This same sample was also taken into another study, of T cells of mothers and their children.

Sequencing was done on a sample of blood. These receptors were collected from a boy aged 5 to 17 in good health.

This clonotype has a handful of counts. The CDR3 DNA follows: TGCGCCAGCAGCTTGGTTTACAGGGTACCGTCCGAGCAGTACTTC. Protein sequence: CASSLVYRVPSEQYF. This chain links TRBV5-1 with TRBJ2-7, with D perhaps matching TRBD1 (6 bases). Trimming removed 0 bases from V and 6 bases from J, with 16 bases in between. This CDR3 region has 15 residues. Germline CDR1 SGHRS, CDR2 YFSETQ.

The genes are TRBV12-3 or TRBV12-4 and TRBJ2-5; TRBD1 might be the D (7 bases). The CDR3 sequence is 13 residues long. Trimming removed 7 bases at V and 4 bases at J, with 13 bases between. The CDR3 DNA is TGTGCCAGCAATTACAGGGGAGGAGAGACCCAGTACTTC. This translates into CASNYRGGETQYF.

This clonotype was observed a few times. V is TRBV28 and J is TRBJ2-5; a possible D gene is TRBD1 (5 bases). Germline lookup yields CDR1 MDHEN and CDR2 SYDVKM. CDR3 size: 14 residues. Trimming took 3 bases from V and 5 from J, leaving 13 bases between them. DNA for the CDR3: TGTGCCAGCAGTTTGATCAGGGTGGGGGAGACCCAGTACTTC. Its translation is CASSLIRVGETQYF.

The table lists this clonotype with a few counts. V is TRBV4-1 and J is TRBJ1-4; D remains ambiguous. Trimming stripped 4 bases from V and 3 bases from J, with 21 bases between. CDR3 length: 18 amino acids. Per germline, CDR1 MGHRA and CDR2 YSYEKL. CDR3 sequence (DNA): TGCGCCAGCAGCCTCTGGATGGCGACCCTTCCTGCTAATGAAAAACTGTTTTTT. Residues: CASSLWMATLPANEKLFF.

This rearrangement joins TRBV30 to TRBJ2-3, with D tentatively TRBD2 (5 bases). Germline CDR1 reads GTSNPN; CDR2 reads SVGIG (reference sequence). Trimming left V 3 bases short and J 14 bases short, with 24 bases between. This CDR3 has 14 amino acids. CDR3 nucleotides: TGTGCCTGGAGAAGAGGGATGGAAGCGACCCAAGGGTATTTT. It is translated as CAWRRGMEATQGYF.

This clonotype appeared a few times. The rearrangement uses TRBV29-1 and TRBJ1-2; D is unresolved. V was shortened by 3 bases and J by 4 bases, with 12 bases between the two germline ends. The CDR3 is 13 residues long. CDR1 is SQVTM, CDR2 ANQGSEA, per germline. The DNA of the CDR3 is TGCAGCGTTGAGGAGATAGAGGGCTATGGCTACACCTTC. Translating gives CSVEEIEGYGYTF.

This clonotype was counted only a few times. The chain is built from TRBV2 and TRBJ2-1; 11 bases line up with TRBD1. The CDR3 loop spans 15 amino acids. Germline V gene lookup returns CDR1 SNHLY and CDR2 FYNNEI. The J segment lost 5 bases and the V segment lost 6 bases, leaving 6 bases of the junction unmatched. The CDR3 bases are TGTGCCAGCAGCGGACAGGGGGCTGCCCACAATGAGCAGTTCTTC. Protein product: CASSGQGAAHNEQFF. Supplemented by reference TRBV2 and TRBJ2-1, the full variable domain reads EPEVTQTPSHQVTQMGQEVILRCVPISNHLYFYWYRQILGQKVEFLVSFYNNEISEKSEIFDDQFSVERPDGSNFTLKIRSTKLEDSAMYFCASSGQGAAHNEQFFGPGTRLTVL.

This clonotype was detected only a few times. The V gene is TRBV27, the J gene TRBJ2-7; the match to TRBD2 covers 9 bases. Germline V gene data show CDR1 as MNHEY and CDR2 as SMNVEV (reference sequence). V trimming: 3 bases; J trimming: 2 bases; junction bases outside the gene matches: 8. The CDR3 is made up of 16 amino acids. In DNA form, the CDR3 reads TGTGCCAGCAGTTTTGTAAAAGCGGGGGGCCCCTACGAGCAGTACTTC. Encoded protein: CASSFVKAGGPYEQYF.

The genes are TRBV7-8 and TRBJ2-6; possible D gene TRBD1, 5 bases. With 0 bases removed from V and 2 bases from J, the gap between germline ends came to 11 bases. Germline-derived CDR1 and CDR2 are SGHVS and FQNEAQ. The CDR3 covers 17 residues. CDR3 region: CASSLAKRGAGANVLTF. Here the CDR3 DNA reads TGTGCCAGCAGCTTAGCGAAAAGGGGCGCTGGGGCCAACGTCCTGACTTTC.

This clonotype has just one count. The chain employs TRBV6-2 or TRBV6-3 and TRBJ1-2; the D gene is possibly TRBD1 (5 bases). V lost 7 bases, J lost 4 bases, and 16 bases lay in between. Germline CDR1 is MNHEY and CDR2 is SVGEGT. CDR3 length: 14 residues. The CDR3, as DNA: TGTGCCAGCACCTGGGACTCAAGCGGCTATGGCTACACCTTC. Its protein is CASTWDSSGYGYTF.

This clonotype was picked up a small number of times. CDR3 nucleotide sequence: TGCAGCGCGACAGGGAAATCTAACTATGGCTACACCTTC. Protein sequence: CSATGKSNYGYTF. This sequence joins TRBV29-1 and TRBJ1-2, with 7 bases aligning to TRBD1. Germline CDR1 SQVTM, CDR2 ANQGSEA. V trimming: 7 bases; J trimming: 0 bases; junction bases outside the gene matches: 5. The CDR3 extends over 13 amino acids.

This clonotype was seen a few times. This chain connects TRBV4-2 to TRBJ2-5, with TRBD2 matching 10 bases. Germline V gene lookup returns CDR1 LGHNA and CDR2 YNFKEQ. CDR3 length equals 16 residues. Trimming removed 1 base from V and 2 bases from J; junction bases left unmatched: 4. The CDR3 DNA reads as TGTGCCAGCAGCCAAGCAGCGGGGGGGAGACAAGAGACCCAGTACTTC. It codes for CASSQAAGGRQETQYF.

The gene calls are TRBV12-5 and TRBJ2-3; 10 bases line up with TRBD2. Germline V gives CDR1 LGHNT, CDR2 FRNRAP. The V gene end was trimmed by 1 base and the J gene end by 3 bases; junction bases not matched to a gene: 10. The CDR3 runs 18 residues. CDR3 coding DNA: TGTGCTAGTGGTTTGGCCGGCGGACTAGCGGATTCAACAGATACGCAGTATTTT. Translating gives CASGLAGGLADSTDTQYF.

This chain joins TRBV25-1 and TRBJ2-4; no firm D call. Germline V gene sequence: CDR1 MGHDK, CDR2 SYGVNS. Between the trimmed V and J ends, which lost 6 bases and 6 bases, there was a span of 9 bases. The CDR3 is made up of 12 amino acids. The CDR3 region is CASRSIVNIQYF. Here the CDR3 DNA reads TGTGCCAGCAGGTCCATAGTAAACATTCAGTACTTC.

This clonotype was seen a handful of times. The gene calls are TRBV7-2 and TRBJ2-2; possible D gene TRBD1, 5 bases. Trimming cost V 2 bases and J 6 bases, with 16 bases left between them. The CDR3 length is 16 residues. Per germline, CDR1 SGHTA and CDR2 FQGNSA. The CDR3 DNA reads TGTGCCAGCAGCTTAAGCTCCAGGGCAGGGTCCGGGGAGCTGTTTTTT. Amino acids: CASSLSSRAGSGELFF.

This clonotype showed up many times. This sequence joins TRBV5-1 and TRBJ2-7; 7 nucleotides line up with TRBD1. Germline CDR1 and CDR2: SGHRS and YFSETQ. V was pared by 0 bases and J by 4 bases, with 7 bases of the junction left unmatched. The CDR3 extends over 15 amino acids. The CDR3 region is CASSLDGTDSYEQYF. CDR3 coding DNA: TGCGCCAGCAGCTTGGACGGGACAGATTCGTACGAGCAGTACTTC.

This clonotype was seen more than once but under ten times. V gene TRBV20-1 combines with J gene TRBJ1-4; D is ambiguous. Trimming removed 0 bases at V and 4 bases at J, with 18 bases between. The CDR3 is 17 residues long. Germline CDR1 DFQATT, CDR2 SNEGSKA (reference sequence). CDR3 sequence reads: CSAREHLLTGYNEKLFF. The CDR3 DNA reads as TGCAGTGCTAGAGAACACCTACTCACCGGATATAATGAAAAACTGTTTTTT.

The V call is TRBV7-2, the J call TRBJ2-1; unclear D gene. V was shortened by 1 base and J by 15 bases, with 16 bases between the two germline ends. This CDR3 contains 13 residues. Per the germline V gene, CDR1 is SGHTA and CDR2 is FQGNSA. CDR3 amino acids: CASSLGRGDATFF. CDR3 DNA sequence: TGTGCCAGCAGCTTAGGTCGTGGAGACGCCACGTTCTTC.

This clonotype has only a few counts. A junction boundary mismatches the germline segment, possibly from a read error. This chain joins TRBV15 and TRBJ2-2; 8 bases align to TRBD1. The germline CDR1 and CDR2 sequences are LNHNV and YYDKDF (reference sequence). This CDR3 region has 18 residues. The CDR3 loop is CATSRDGRTGLNTGELFF. CDR3 bases: TGTGCCACCAGCAGAGATGGAAGGACAGGGTTGAACACCGGGGAGCTGTTCTTT. Full variable domain (rest looked up from reference TRBV15 and TRBJ2-2): DAMVIQNPRYQVTQFGKPVTLSCSQTLNHNVMYWYQQKSSQAPKLLFHYYDKDFNNEADTPDNFQSRRPNTSFCFLDIRSPGLGDTAMYLCATSRDGRTGLNTGELFFGEGSRLTVL.

This clonotype has only a few counts. The chain is built from TRBV20-1 and TRBJ2-3; TRBD2 matches 10 bases. From germline, CDR1 is DFQATT and CDR2 SNEGSKA (reference sequence). V trimming: 7 bases; J trimming: 6 bases; junction bases outside the gene matches: 10. This CDR3 spans 14 amino acids. The CDR3 DNA reads as TGCAGTGTTAGCCCTAGCGGGGGCAGTGATACGCAGTATTTT. Translated, it gives CSVSPSGGSDTQYF.

This clonotype was detected only a few times. The V gene is TRBV20-1, the J gene TRBJ1-4, with D possibly matching TRBD1 (5 bases). The CDR3 has 15 residues. The V gene lost 5 bases and the J gene lost 3 bases, with 16 bases spanning the gap. CDR1 DFQATT and CDR2 SNEGSKA come from the germline V gene (reference sequence). CDR3 sequence (DNA): TGCAGTGCTCCCTCTGCGGGGGAACCTAATGAAAAACTGTTTTTT. Translating it yields CSAPSAGEPNEKLFF.

V is TRBV7-8 and J is TRBJ2-5; D is unresolved. Germline-derived CDR1 and CDR2 are SGHVS and FQNEAQ. Trimming shortened V by 5 bases and J by 2 bases, and 9 bases separated the two germline ends. CDR3 size: 13 residues. For the CDR3, the DNA is TGTGCCAGCAGCCACAGACTTCAAGAGACCCAGTACTTC. Its translation: CASSHRLQETQYF.

V gene TRBV7-8 combines with J gene TRBJ1-2; D gene unclear. CDR1 SGHVS and CDR2 FQNEAQ come from the germline V gene. V was shortened by 10 bases and J by 2 bases, with 17 bases between the two germline ends. The CDR3 sequence is 14 residues long. The DNA of the CDR3 is TGTGCCATCAGTGAGTCGCCAGAGAACTATGGCTACACCTTC. As protein: CAISESPENYGYTF. Filled out from reference TRBV7-8 and TRBJ1-2, the complete variable domain reads GAGVSQSPRYKVAKRGQDVALRCDPISGHVSLFWYQQALGQGPEFLTYFQNEAQLDKSGLPSDRFFAERPEGSVSTLKIQRTQQEDSAVYLCAISESPENYGYTFGSGTRLTVV.

The chain links TRBV27 to TRBJ2-3; 9 nucleotides line up with TRBD2. V was clipped by 4 bases and J by 5 bases; unmatched bases: 7. Germline V gives CDR1 MNHEY, CDR2 SMNVEV (reference sequence). The CDR3 extends over 15 amino acids. The CDR3: CASSWWGGGVDTQYF. The CDR3 region has the DNA TGTGCCAGCAGTTGGTGGGGCGGGGGGGTAGATACGCAGTATTTT.